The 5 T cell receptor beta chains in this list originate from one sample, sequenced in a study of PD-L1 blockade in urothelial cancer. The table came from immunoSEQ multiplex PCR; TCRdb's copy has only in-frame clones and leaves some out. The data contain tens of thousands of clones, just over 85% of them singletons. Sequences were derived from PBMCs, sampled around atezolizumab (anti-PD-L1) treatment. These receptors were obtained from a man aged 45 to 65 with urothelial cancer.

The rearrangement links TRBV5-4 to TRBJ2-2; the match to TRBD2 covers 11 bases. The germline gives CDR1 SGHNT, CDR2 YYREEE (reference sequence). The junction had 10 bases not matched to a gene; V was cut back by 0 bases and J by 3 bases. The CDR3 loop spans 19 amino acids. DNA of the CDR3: TGTGCCAGCAGCTTGGGTTCCAGGCTAGCGGGAGGTCACACCGGGGAGCTGTTTTTT. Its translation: CASSLGSRLAGGHTGELFF. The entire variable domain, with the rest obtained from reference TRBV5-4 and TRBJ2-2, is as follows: ETGVTQSPTHLIKTRGQQVTLRCSSQSGHNTVSWYQQALGQGPQFIFQYYREEENGRGNFPPRFSGLQFPNYSSELNVNALELDDSALYLCASSLGSRLAGGHTGELFFGEGSRLTVL.

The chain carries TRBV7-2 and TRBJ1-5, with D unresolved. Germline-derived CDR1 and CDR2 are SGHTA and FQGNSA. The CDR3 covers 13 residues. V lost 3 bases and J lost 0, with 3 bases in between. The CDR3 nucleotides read TGTGCCAGCAGCTTTCATAGCAATCAGCCCCAGCATTTT. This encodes CASSFHSNQPQHF.

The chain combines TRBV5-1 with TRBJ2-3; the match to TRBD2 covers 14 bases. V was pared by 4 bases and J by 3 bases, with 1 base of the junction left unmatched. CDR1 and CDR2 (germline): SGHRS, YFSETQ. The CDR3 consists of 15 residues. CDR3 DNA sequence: TGCGCCAGCAGCGGGACTAGCGGGAGAACAGATACGCAGTATTTT. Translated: CASSGTSGRTDTQYF. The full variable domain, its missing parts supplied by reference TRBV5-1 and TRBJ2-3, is KAGVTQTPRYLIKTRGQQVTLSCSPISGHRSVSWYQQTPGQGLQFLFEYFSETQRNKGNFPGRFSGRQFSNSRSEMNVSTLELGDSALYLCASSGTSGRTDTQYFGPGTRLTVL.

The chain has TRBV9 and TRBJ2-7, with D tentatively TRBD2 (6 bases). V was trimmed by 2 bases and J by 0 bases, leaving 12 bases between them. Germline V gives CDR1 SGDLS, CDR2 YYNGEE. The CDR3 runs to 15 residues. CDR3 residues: CASSVRDGGSYEQYF. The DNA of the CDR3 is TGTGCCAGCAGCGTGCGGGACGGAGGCTCCTACGAGCAGTACTTC.

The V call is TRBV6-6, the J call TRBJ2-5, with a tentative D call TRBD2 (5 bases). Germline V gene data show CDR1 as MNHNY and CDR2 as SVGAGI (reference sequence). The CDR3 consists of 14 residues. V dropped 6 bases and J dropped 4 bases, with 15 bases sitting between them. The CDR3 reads CASRPPGSGETQYF. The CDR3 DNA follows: TGTGCCAGCAGACCCCCGGGGTCGGGAGAGACCCAGTACTTC.